The rows below give T cell receptor beta chains drawn from one sample of a study of blood T cells in healthy people across ages. TCRdb reprocessed the 5' RACE reads with MiXCR, giving one entry per CDR3 protein. The sample carries hundreds of thousands of distinct CDR3 sequences, 27% recorded once. The sequencing sample was made of blood. All receptors come from a woman in her 70s in good health. CDR3s include the opening cysteine and the closing phenylalanine or tryptophan. A D gene is named only where the DNA matches it firmly. Part of the rows lack a size; the others show once, few, many or a class for expanded clones.

DNA	CDR3	J	size	V	D
TGCAGCGCAACAGGAGATGGCTACACCTTC	CSATGDGYTF	TRBJ1-2	-	TRBV29-1	-
TGTGCCAGCAGCAAAGGGTGGACAGATACGCAGTATTTT	CASSKGWTDTQYF	TRBJ2-3	-	TRBV7-3	-
TGCAGCGTTGATCTCCGGGGACAGGGCCAAGAGACCCAGTACTTC	CSVDLRGQGQETQYF	TRBJ2-5	many	TRBV29-1	TRBD1
TGTGCCAGCAGCAGCACCTCGACAGGGCGAGAGACCCAGTACTTC	CASSSTSTGRETQYF	TRBJ2-5	few	TRBV28	TRBD1
TGCGCCAGCAGCTTTTCTCCCAGAGTTAGCTCCTACAATGAGCAGTTCTTC	CASSFSPRVSSYNEQFF	TRBJ2-1	once	TRBV5-1	-
TGTGCCAGCACCAGATTCGGTCCCTACGAGCAGTACTTC	CASTRFGPYEQYF	TRBJ2-7	many	TRBV28	-
TGTGCCAGCAGCAGGGCAGCGACAACCGGGGAGCTGTTTTTT	CASSRAATTGELFF	TRBJ2-2	-	TRBV7-9	-
TGTGCCAGCAGTCGGAGAGCAATTCAAGAGACCCAGTACTTC	CASSRRAIQETQYF	TRBJ2-5	few	TRBV12-3/TRBV12-4	-
TGCAGTGCTCCTATTCGCGGGAATGAGCAGTTCTTC	CSAPIRGNEQFF	TRBJ2-1	few	TRBV20-1	-
TGTGCCAGCAGCTTCTCCTCGCGGGTCCCCTACGAGCAGTACTTC	CASSFSSRVPYEQYF	TRBJ2-7	few	TRBV7-8	-
TGCAGCGTCAGTAGACTAGCGGGGAACACCGGGGAGCTGTTTTTT	CSVSRLAGNTGELFF	TRBJ2-2	-	TRBV29-1	TRBD2
TGTGCCAGCAGCGCGGCTAGCTCCTACGAGCAGTACTTC	CASSAASSYEQYF	TRBJ2-7	-	TRBV6-2/TRBV6-3	-
TGCGCCAGCGGATCCATGGGAGATACGCAGTATTTT	CASGSMGDTQYF	TRBJ2-3	few	TRBV5-1	-
TGCGCCAGCAGCTTAGACCTTCTAGGTGGAAGGACTGAAGCTTTCTTT	CASSLDLLGGRTEAFF	TRBJ1-1	few	TRBV5-1	-
TGCGCCAGCAGCCAAGAAGGTTCGGGGACCATTATGGGGACCCAGTACTTC	CASSQEGSGTIMGTQYF	TRBJ2-5	few	TRBV4-1	-
TGCAGCGTTGAAGTCCGTGGTGAGCAGTTCTTC	CSVEVRGEQFF	TRBJ2-1	many	TRBV29-1	-
TGCGCCAGCAGCGAAGAGGGAACCCAGTACTTC	CASSEEGTQYF	TRBJ2-5	few	TRBV4-1	-
TGTGCCAGCATTCCGGAGCGGGAGGGCCGGAATGAGCAGTTCTTC	CASIPEREGRNEQFF	TRBJ2-1	few	TRBV6-2/TRBV6-3	TRBD2
TGTGCCAGCAGTGAATTACGGCAGGGCAATCCACCCCTCCACTTT	CASSELRQGNPPLHF	TRBJ1-6	-	TRBV25-1	-
TGTGCCAGCAGTTTTTCCGGGTCTGAAGCTTTCTTT	CASSFSGSEAFF	TRBJ1-1	-	TRBV28	-
TGCAGTGCTAGAGGGATACTTCGGGACATAGCATCGGGGGAGCAGTTCTTC	CSARGILRDIASGEQFF	TRBJ2-1	few	TRBV20-1	-
TGTGCCAGCAGTTACGCGGACAAAGATTCGGTAGAGCAGTACTTC	CASSYADKDSVEQYF	TRBJ2-7	-	TRBV6-6	-
TGTGCCAGCAGCAGGGATCGGTTTAACACTGAAGCTTTCTTT	CASSRDRFNTEAFF	TRBJ1-1	few	TRBV14	-
TGTGCCAGCAGTTTTGGACAGGTGGAGAATTCACCCCTCCACTTT	CASSFGQVENSPLHF	TRBJ1-6	-	TRBV6-6	TRBD1
TGCAGCGTTACTTTGACAGGGGAGGCTTTGGATACGCAGCATTTT	CSVTLTGEALDTQHF	TRBJ1-5	-	TRBV29-1	TRBD1
TGTGCCAGCAGTTCGAGGACATATGGCTACACCTTC	CASSSRTYGYTF	TRBJ1-2	-	TRBV6-5	-
TGTGCCACCAGCTCCGGGACTTCGCGGGAGACCCAGTACTTC	CATSSGTSRETQYF	TRBJ2-5	few	TRBV24-1	-
TGTGCCAGCACCCGTAGGGCGCGACTAGCCAAAAACATTCAGTACTTC	CASTRRARLAKNIQYF	TRBJ2-4	many	TRBV28	-
TGCAGTGCTAGAGGTTTTTATGAGCAGTTCTTC	CSARGFYEQFF	TRBJ2-1	-	TRBV20-1	-
TGTGCCAGCAGTTTTGGGACAGCCTACGAGCAGTACTTC	CASSFGTAYEQYF	TRBJ2-7	few	TRBV12-3/TRBV12-4	TRBD1
TGCGCCAGCAGCTTGGAGGGACAGGGCAGAGAGACCCAGTACTTC	CASSLEGQGRETQYF	TRBJ2-5	-	TRBV5-1	TRBD1
TGTGCCAGCAGCGTAGATGGGACTAGCGGGAGAAGCTCCTACAATGAGCAGTTCTTC	CASSVDGTSGRSSYNEQFF	TRBJ2-1	many	TRBV9	TRBD2
TGTGCCAGCAGTGAAAGATTGCTGGCTGAGCAGTTCTTC	CASSERLLAEQFF	TRBJ2-1	once	TRBV2	-
TGTGCCAGCAAGGGTCTCGCCTACGAGCAGTACTTC	CASKGLAYEQYF	TRBJ2-7	-	TRBV28	-
TGCGCCAGCAGCTTGACGCGGCGAGATAGCACAGATACGCAGTATTTT	CASSLTRRDSTDTQYF	TRBJ2-3	few	TRBV5-1	-
TGTGCCAGCAGACCAGGGGGTGATTTTTCACCCCTCCACTTT	CASRPGGDFSPLHF	TRBJ1-6	-	TRBV7-2	TRBD1
TGCAGCGCAACAGCCGGGACAGATGATGGCTACACCTTC	CSATAGTDDGYTF	TRBJ1-2	many	TRBV29-1	TRBD1
TGTGCCAGCAGCCCTCCTCCGACTACAAGCGGCTACACCTTC	CASSPPPTTSGYTF	TRBJ1-2	many	TRBV28	-
TGTGCCAGCAGCGTAGCTGGGGACCCCTCGGGCTACACCTTC	CASSVAGDPSGYTF	TRBJ1-2	few	TRBV9	-
TGTGCCAGCGCTCTGACTAGCGGGAGGTACAATGAGCAGTTCTTC	CASALTSGRYNEQFF	TRBJ2-1	few	TRBV5-6	TRBD2
TGTGCCAGTACCGCCGGCGACTCCCTAACAGATACGCAGTATTTT	CASTAGDSLTDTQYF	TRBJ2-3	few	TRBV19	-
TGCAGTGCCCAACAAGTCCAGCTAATGAACACTGAAGCTTTCTTT	CSAQQVQLMNTEAFF	TRBJ1-1	few	TRBV20-1	-
TGTGCCAGCAGCCGGGCCGGGAACCAAGAGACCCAGTACTTC	CASSRAGNQETQYF	TRBJ2-5	many	TRBV5-5	-
TGTGCCAGCAGCTTAGAACGACAGGTACCATATGGCTACACCTTC	CASSLERQVPYGYTF	TRBJ1-2	-	TRBV7-2	-
TGTGCCAGCAGCCAGAAAACCGGGACACCCTACGAGCAGTACTTC	CASSQKTGTPYEQYF	TRBJ2-7	-	TRBV14	-
TGTGCCAGCAGTGCGGGGGGGAGTAGTACCCAGTACTTC	CASSAGGSSTQYF	TRBJ2-5	many	TRBV9	TRBD2
TGCGCCAGCAGCTGGAGCGGAGGCAATGAGCAGTTCTTC	CASSWSGGNEQFF	TRBJ2-1	few	TRBV5-1	-
TGTGCCAGCTCACCACCTGAGGTCATAGAGACCCAGTACTTC	CASSPPEVIETQYF	TRBJ2-5	few	TRBV18	-
TGTGCCAGCAGCCCGGACACTGAGGAGGGGGAGCAGTACTTC	CASSPDTEEGEQYF	TRBJ2-7	-	TRBV5-6	-
TGCGCCAGCAGCCAGGGACAGGCTCTACCACTGACTGAAGCTTTCTTT	CASSQGQALPLTEAFF	TRBJ1-1	few	TRBV4-3	TRBD1
TGCAGTGCTAGAAGGATAGCGGAGCACTATGAGCAGTTCTTC	CSARRIAEHYEQFF	TRBJ2-1	few	TRBV20-1	-
TGCAGCGCTGGACAGGGGACAACCTACGAGCAGTACTTC	CSAGQGTTYEQYF	TRBJ2-7	many	TRBV29-1	TRBD1
TGCGCCAGCAGCCAAGTAGGGGGACCCCAGGAGACCCAGTACTTC	CASSQVGGPQETQYF	TRBJ2-5	few	TRBV4-1	-
TGTGCCAGCAGCGGGTGGGCAGGGATGAACACTGAAGCTTTCTTT	CASSGWAGMNTEAFF	TRBJ1-1	many	TRBV7-8	-
TGTGCCAGTAGCGAACATAGCAATCAGCCCCAGCATTTT	CASSEHSNQPQHF	TRBJ1-5	-	TRBV6-1	-
TGCAGTGCTAGTTTCAGGGAAAGACCCTACGAGCAGTACTTC	CSASFRERPYEQYF	TRBJ2-7	few	TRBV20-1	-
TGCGCCAGCAGCTTCGGGGCGGGAGGACAGGAGGAGACCCAGTACTTC	CASSFGAGGQEETQYF	TRBJ2-5	-	TRBV5-1	-
TGTGCCAGCAGCCAGGGAGGGAGAGATACGCAGTATTTT	CASSQGGRDTQYF	TRBJ2-3	few	TRBV3-1	TRBD2
TGCGCCAGCAGCTTGGGGACGGGTTATAATCAGCCCCAGCATTTT	CASSLGTGYNQPQHF	TRBJ1-5	-	TRBV5-1	-